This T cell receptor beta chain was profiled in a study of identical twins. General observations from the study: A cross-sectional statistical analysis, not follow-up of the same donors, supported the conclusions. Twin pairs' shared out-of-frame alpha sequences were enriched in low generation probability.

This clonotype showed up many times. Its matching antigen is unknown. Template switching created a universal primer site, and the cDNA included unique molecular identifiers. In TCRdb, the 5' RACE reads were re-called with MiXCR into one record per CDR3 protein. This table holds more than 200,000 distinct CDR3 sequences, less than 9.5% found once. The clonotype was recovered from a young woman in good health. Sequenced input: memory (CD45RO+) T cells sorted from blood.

The CDR3 nucleotides are TGTGCCAGCAGTCTGGGACTAGCGGGGCCATTAGATACGCAGTATTTT. Translation: CASSLGLAGPLDTQYF. J is TRBJ2-3 and V is TRBV12-3 or TRBV12-4; the match to TRBD2 covers 13 bases. The CDR3 totals 16 residues. J was trimmed by 5 bases and V by 5 bases; bases with no gene match: 7.